This T cell receptor (beta chain) was documented in a study of T cells expressing NK-cell markers. Reanalyzing the 5' RACE reads, TCRdb keeps one entry per CDR3 protein, without DNA. The listing records about 390,000 distinct CDR3 sequences. The CDR3 totals 16 residues. CDR1 is MNHNS, CDR2 SASEGT, per germline. About this clonotype: No antigen is known for it.

Study observations and caveats: Several donors had dominant NKG2C+ clonotypes that comprised about 1.0-7.0% of their CD8+ T cells.

The TCR originated in a woman aged 45-59 years in good health. Sequencing was performed on blood T cells: a sorted CD56 or NKG2C T cell subset, CD4+ or CD8+ T cells, or bulk PBMC T cells (not recorded which). The V call is TRBV6-1, the J call TRBJ2-3; TCRdb reports TRBD1, a call that lacks DNA to check it against. This CDR3 reads CASNRGQTLFTDTQYF.